The clone carrying this T cell receptor (beta chain) was picked up one time. Its specificity is not known. The germline V and J ends were trimmed by 1 base and 8 bases, with 9 bases remaining between them. This CDR3 is 12 amino acids long. CDR1 is LGHNA, CDR2 YNFKEQ, per germline. The sample originates from a study of graft-versus-host responses after intestinal transplantation. Study details: All recipients were given anti-thymocyte globulin induction, and tacrolimus and steroids were then administered for three to four years. Study-wide results and caveats: Within the allografts of patients who had graft-donor T cell macrochimerism, graft-versus-host to host-versus-graft clonal ratios were high.

Sequencing used immunoSEQ multiplex PCR; TCRdb keeps in-frame clones, though not all of them. The table has some 41,000 clones, about 89% seen once. The sequence was obtained from a human patient who received an intestinal transplant, so some T cells may come from the graft donor. The sequencing here drew on PBMCs, taken almost 320 days after intestinal transplant. The V call is TRBV4-2, the J call TRBJ2-7, with TRBD1 as a possible D gene (6 bases). Written as DNA, the CDR3 is TGTGCCAGCAGCCAAGGGACAGACAAGCAGTACTTC. It is translated as CASSQGTDKQYF.